Given below is one T cell receptor beta chain in context. Germline V CDR1 and CDR2: LGHDT, YNNKEL (reference sequence). The CDR3 length is 13 residues. Deletions cut 4 bases from V and 8 bases from J, with 14 bases between. Enrolled during active infection, Seattle patients were then followed longitudinally. This specimen comes from a study of blood T cell repertoires in COVID-19. Only in-frame clones appear in the TCRdb table, and some are missing; sequencing was by immunoSEQ multiplex PCR. The sample holds roughly 24,000 clones, approximately 91% seen once. The sequencing input was peripheral blood. This chain links TRBV3-1 (or the pseudogene TRBV3-2) with TRBJ1-2; no firm D call. The sequence derives from a man between 65 and 85 years old with COVID-19, enrolled during active disease. The CDR3 DNA reads TGTGCCAGCAGCCCCGACTACTCACGGGGCTACACCTTC. This translates into CASSPDYSRGYTF.